The clone carrying this T cell receptor (beta chain) came up a few times. The antigen remains undetermined. This specimen belongs to a study of cytomegalovirus exposure and HLA in healthy donors. General study findings and limits: Researchers counted about 150 TCR beta chains as cytomegalovirus-associated.

The assay was immunoSEQ multiplex PCR, and TCRdb's table has in-frame clones only and misses some. The sample gives some 340,000 clones, approximately 90% of which show up once; approximately 1.1% is in the top ten. The specimen sequenced was PBMCs. The origin of this receptor is a woman aged 25 to 39 in good health and CMV-seropositive.

CDR3 sequence reads: CASSLLTGSTEAFF. The CDR3 coding sequence is TGTGCCAGCAGCTTACTGACAGGGAGCACTGAAGCTTTCTTT. The chain combines TRBV7-2 with TRBJ1-1; 7 positions agree with TRBD1. CDR3 length equals 14 residues. CDR1 is SGHTA and CDR2 is FQGNSA in the germline V gene. With V trimmed by 2 bases and J by 4 bases, 4 bases remained unmatched. Based on the CDR3 plus reference TRBV7-2 and TRBJ1-1, the full variable domain is GAGVSQSPSNKVTEKGKDVELRCDPISGHTALYWYRQSLGQGLEFLIYFQGNSAPDKSGLPSDRFSAERTGGSVSTLTIQRTQQEDSAVYLCASSLLTGSTEAFFGQGTRLTVV.